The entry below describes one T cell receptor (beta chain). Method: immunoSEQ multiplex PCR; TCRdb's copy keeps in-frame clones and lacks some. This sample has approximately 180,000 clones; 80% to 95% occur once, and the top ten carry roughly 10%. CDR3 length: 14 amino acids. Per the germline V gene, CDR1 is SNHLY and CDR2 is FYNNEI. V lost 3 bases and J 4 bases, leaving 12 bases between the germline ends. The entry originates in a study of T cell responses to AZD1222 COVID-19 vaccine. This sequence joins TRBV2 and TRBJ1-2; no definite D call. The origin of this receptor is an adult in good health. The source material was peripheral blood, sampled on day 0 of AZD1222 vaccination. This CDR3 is CASSDSPDFYGYTF. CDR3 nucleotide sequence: TGTGCCAGCAGTGACAGTCCAGATTTCTATGGCTACACCTTC.